This note documents a single TCR beta chain sequence. Primers included in the PCR were 60 Vbeta and 13 Jbeta primers. Sequencing was performed with immunoSEQ multiplex PCR; in TCRdb, only in-frame clones are kept and a portion is missing. The data hold 150,000 to 200,000 clones, with about 81% observed a single time. The entry originates in a study of cytomegalovirus exposure and HLA in healthy donors. Study details: Genotyping showed 81% of fewer than 500 donors falling in the Caucasian-associated ancestry cluster.

The germline V gene has CDR1 SGHTA and CDR2 FQGNSA. Trimming removed 5 bases from V and 3 bases from J; junction bases left unmatched: 16. CDR3 length equals 17 residues. Input material: PBMCs. The clonotype originates from a man in his late teens or twenties in good health and CMV-seronegative. The chain recombines TRBV7-2 with TRBJ2-7, with 7 nucleotides matching TRBD2. The DNA of the CDR3 is TGTGCCAGCAGCCCGCCTACCTATGGGGCTAGCGGCTACGAGCAGTACTTC. This translates into CASSPPTYGASGYEQYF. The complete variable domain, with remaining parts taken from reference TRBV7-2 and TRBJ2-7, reads GAGVSQSPSNKVTEKGKDVELRCDPISGHTALYWYRQSLGQGLEFLIYFQGNSAPDKSGLPSDRFSAERTGGSVSTLTIQRTQQEDSAVYLCASSPPTYGASGYEQYFGPGTRLTVT.